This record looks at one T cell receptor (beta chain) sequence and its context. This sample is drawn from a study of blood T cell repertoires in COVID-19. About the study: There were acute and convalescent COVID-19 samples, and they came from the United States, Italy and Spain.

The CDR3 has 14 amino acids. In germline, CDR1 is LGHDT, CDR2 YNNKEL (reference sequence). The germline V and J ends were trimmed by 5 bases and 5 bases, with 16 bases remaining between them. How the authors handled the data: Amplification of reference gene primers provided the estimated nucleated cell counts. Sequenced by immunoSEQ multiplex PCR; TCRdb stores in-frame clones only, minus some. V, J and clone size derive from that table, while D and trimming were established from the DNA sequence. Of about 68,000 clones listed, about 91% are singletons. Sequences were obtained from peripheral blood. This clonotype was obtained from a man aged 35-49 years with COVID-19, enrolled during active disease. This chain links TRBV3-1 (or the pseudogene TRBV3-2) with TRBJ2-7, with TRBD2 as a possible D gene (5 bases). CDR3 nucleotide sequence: TGTGCCAGCAGCTCCGGGATCCCTTCTGACGAGCAGTACTTC. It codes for CASSSGIPSDEQYF.